This T cell receptor beta chain is from a study of CD8 T cells in Susac syndrome. Reverse transcription of roughly 0.45 to 1 ug RNA used random hexamers. TCRdb processed the immunoSEQ multiplex PCR reads anew with MiXCR; each CDR3 protein has one entry. Here the sample spans over 70,000 distinct CDR3 sequences, about 96% being singletons. The authors sequenced TCR beta from blood CD8+ and CD4+ T cells. FACS was used to enrich TEMRA cells, whereas the CD8+ and CD4+ T cells were obtained by negative isolation. CDR1 SEHNR and CDR2 FQNEAQ come from the germline V gene (reference sequence). The CDR3 is 14 residues long. V gave up 4 bases and J gave up 2 bases, with 10 bases separating them.

This chain uses TRBV7-9 with TRBJ2-3, with D perhaps given as TRBD1 or TRBD2 (6 bases each). The sample taken for sequencing was CD8+ T cells from PBMCs. This sequence originates from a human donor with Susac syndrome. The DNA for the CDR3 is TGTGCCAGCAGCTCGAGGGGGGCCACAGATACGCAGTATTTT. Translating gives CASSSRGATDTQYF.